This note documents a single TCR beta chain sequence. Its antigen remains unknown. Uncontrolled infection, other autoimmune disease, pregnancy or lactation excluded patients. Diagnoses rested on clinical symptoms, serum thyroxine and TRAb, thyroid ultrasound and orbital computed tomography. Around 10 ml fresh peripheral blood yielded the PBMCs. This record belongs to a study of T cells in Graves' hyperthyroidism and ophthalmopathy. Study outcomes and limitations: The model foresaw ophthalmopathy a median about 6.1 months prior to onset.

Template material for amplifying TCR beta CDR3 regions consisted of RNA transcripts. The HTBI set primed first-round TCR CDR3 RT-PCR. MiXCR was run by TCRdb on the multiplex PCR reads, yielding one entry per CDR3 protein. In the table there are over 700,000 distinct CDR3 sequences, roughly 20% of which are singletons. The V end lost 7 bases, the J end lost 1 base, and 19 bases lay between the germline ends. Germline values: CDR1 MNHNS, CDR2 SASEGT. The CDR3 sequence is 16 residues long. This clonotype was obtained from a woman in her 50s with Graves' hyperthyroidism that later progressed to Graves' ophthalmopathy. The chain combines TRBV6-1 with TRBJ1-1; the D is unclear. The sequencing sample was made of blood. CDR3 sequence: CASTKHRAGTNTEAFF. The CDR3 nucleotides read TGTGCCAGCACTAAACATCGGGCAGGAACGAACACTGAAGCTTTCTTT.